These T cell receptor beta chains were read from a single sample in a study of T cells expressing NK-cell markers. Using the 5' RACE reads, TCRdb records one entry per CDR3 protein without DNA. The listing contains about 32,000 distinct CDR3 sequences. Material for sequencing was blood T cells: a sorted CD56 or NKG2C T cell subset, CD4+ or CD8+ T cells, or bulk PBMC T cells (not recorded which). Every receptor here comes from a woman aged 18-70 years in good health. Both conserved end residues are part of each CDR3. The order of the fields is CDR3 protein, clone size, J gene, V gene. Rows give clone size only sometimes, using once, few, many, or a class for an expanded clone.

CDR3aa: CASTSGSSYNEQFF
abundance: NA
j_gene: TRBJ2-1
v_gene: TRBV12-3/TRBV12-4

CDR3aa: CASSPGGEQYF
abundance: NA
j_gene: TRBJ2-7
v_gene: TRBV28

CDR3aa: CASRVGLDSNEQFF
abundance: NA
j_gene: TRBJ2-1
v_gene: TRBV21-1

CDR3aa: CASSPSTGGVYNEQFF
abundance: NA
j_gene: TRBJ2-1
v_gene: TRBV7-9

CDR3aa: CATERGGNTIYF
abundance: NA
j_gene: TRBJ1-3
v_gene: TRBV10-3

CDR3aa: CAISDGTARDYGYTF
abundance: NA
j_gene: TRBJ1-2
v_gene: TRBV10-3

CDR3aa: CATSRLRDGINNEQFF
abundance: NA
j_gene: TRBJ2-1
v_gene: TRBV15

CDR3aa: CASYKLGQSYEQYF
abundance: NA
j_gene: TRBJ2-7
v_gene: TRBV28

CDR3aa: CATSRLGGLGTDTQYF
abundance: NA
j_gene: TRBJ2-3
v_gene: TRBV15

CDR3aa: CASSLGYEQYF
abundance: NA
j_gene: TRBJ2-7
v_gene: TRBV5-1

CDR3aa: CASSLGGSTEAFF
abundance: NA
j_gene: TRBJ1-1
v_gene: TRBV27

CDR3aa: CASSLEVAGDTQYF
abundance: NA
j_gene: TRBJ2-3
v_gene: TRBV5-1

CDR3aa: CAIPGQGLMEPQHF
abundance: NA
j_gene: TRBJ1-5
v_gene: TRBV24-1

CDR3aa: CATSVFGDSTDTQYF
abundance: NA
j_gene: TRBJ2-3
v_gene: TRBV15

CDR3aa: CASSFRGEFQPQHF
abundance: NA
j_gene: TRBJ1-5
v_gene: TRBV12-3/TRBV12-4

CDR3aa: CATSARGGDEQFF
abundance: NA
j_gene: TRBJ2-1
v_gene: TRBV15

CDR3aa: CASSTGEGGVSSEQYF
abundance: NA
j_gene: TRBJ2-7
v_gene: TRBV9

CDR3aa: CSAAPWQANSPLANYGYTF
abundance: NA
j_gene: TRBJ1-2
v_gene: TRBV20-1

CDR3aa: CATSRSVEQYF
abundance: NA
j_gene: TRBJ2-7
v_gene: TRBV15

CDR3aa: CASSLVPGPRDRETQYF
abundance: NA
j_gene: TRBJ2-5
v_gene: TRBV7-8

CDR3aa: CASRLTGNSYNEQFF
abundance: NA
j_gene: TRBJ2-1
v_gene: TRBV28

CDR3aa: CASSLAGGTDTQYF
abundance: NA
j_gene: TRBJ2-3
v_gene: TRBV7-9

CDR3aa: CASSPDRWSGYEQYF
abundance: NA
j_gene: TRBJ2-7
v_gene: TRBV5-1

CDR3aa: CASSPGGSGTEAFF
abundance: NA
j_gene: TRBJ1-1
v_gene: TRBV9

CDR3aa: CASTGLNNEQFF
abundance: NA
j_gene: TRBJ2-1
v_gene: TRBV12-3/TRBV12-4

CDR3aa: CASSQEGRDTDTQYF
abundance: NA
j_gene: TRBJ2-3
v_gene: TRBV4-1

CDR3aa: CATSREDGSFTGELFF
abundance: NA
j_gene: TRBJ2-2
v_gene: TRBV15

CDR3aa: CASSPSTSNEQFF
abundance: NA
j_gene: TRBJ2-1
v_gene: TRBV12-3/TRBV12-4

CDR3aa: CSATPRQALGEKLFF
abundance: NA
j_gene: TRBJ1-4
v_gene: TRBV20-1

CDR3aa: CASSFSPGELFF
abundance: NA
j_gene: TRBJ2-2
v_gene: TRBV27

CDR3aa: CASSVGTSGELFF
abundance: NA
j_gene: TRBJ2-2
v_gene: TRBV9

CDR3aa: CASSLVTAGHEAFF
abundance: medium-sized
j_gene: TRBJ1-1
v_gene: TRBV7-9

CDR3aa: CASSPQRDEQFF
abundance: NA
j_gene: TRBJ2-1
v_gene: TRBV7-6

CDR3aa: CAGVSEGTEAFF
abundance: NA
j_gene: TRBJ1-1
v_gene: TRBV7-9

CDR3aa: CASTSGGTGVYEQYF
abundance: NA
j_gene: TRBJ2-7
v_gene: TRBV5-1

CDR3aa: CASSLTDYAPYNEQFF
abundance: NA
j_gene: TRBJ2-1
v_gene: TRBV7-9

CDR3aa: CASTSGGLNTGELFF
abundance: NA
j_gene: TRBJ2-2
v_gene: TRBV18

CDR3aa: CASSPGSSGNTIYF
abundance: NA
j_gene: TRBJ1-3
v_gene: TRBV27

CDR3aa: CASSLSQGGGDYEQYF
abundance: NA
j_gene: TRBJ2-7
v_gene: TRBV7-6

CDR3aa: CASSARDRERLYF
abundance: NA
j_gene: TRBJ2-7
v_gene: TRBV4-2

CDR3aa: CASSQDRVSAYEQYF
abundance: NA
j_gene: TRBJ2-7
v_gene: TRBV4-1

CDR3aa: CSVIETYEQYF
abundance: NA
j_gene: TRBJ2-7
v_gene: TRBV29-1

CDR3aa: CASSSGQGDEKLFF
abundance: NA
j_gene: TRBJ1-4
v_gene: TRBV5-1

CDR3aa: CATSRVGYPYEQYF
abundance: NA
j_gene: TRBJ2-7
v_gene: TRBV15

CDR3aa: CASSLSDPGTGKGEQYF
abundance: NA
j_gene: TRBJ2-7
v_gene: TRBV27

CDR3aa: CSGTPGTDYGYTF
abundance: NA
j_gene: TRBJ1-2
v_gene: TRBV29-1

CDR3aa: CATSDPGQGIQETQYF
abundance: NA
j_gene: TRBJ2-5
v_gene: TRBV24-1

CDR3aa: CASSRTERYEQYF
abundance: NA
j_gene: TRBJ2-7
v_gene: TRBV11-2

CDR3aa: CASSAAPNEQFF
abundance: NA
j_gene: TRBJ2-1
v_gene: TRBV6-6

CDR3aa: CASSVSGDTEAFF
abundance: NA
j_gene: TRBJ1-1
v_gene: TRBV13

CDR3aa: CASSPGEDGNQPQHF
abundance: NA
j_gene: TRBJ1-5
v_gene: TRBV5-1

CDR3aa: CASSPDRDEQYF
abundance: NA
j_gene: TRBJ2-7
v_gene: TRBV12-3/TRBV12-4

CDR3aa: CASSSPTGTGLNEQYF
abundance: NA
j_gene: TRBJ2-7
v_gene: TRBV7-9

CDR3aa: CASSLSSGTQETQYF
abundance: NA
j_gene: TRBJ2-5
v_gene: TRBV6-5

CDR3aa: CASSFLRGVNSPLHF
abundance: NA
j_gene: TRBJ1-6
v_gene: TRBV27

CDR3aa: CAISEGQQETQYF
abundance: NA
j_gene: TRBJ2-5
v_gene: TRBV10-3

CDR3aa: CASSYRETQYF
abundance: NA
j_gene: TRBJ2-5
v_gene: TRBV2